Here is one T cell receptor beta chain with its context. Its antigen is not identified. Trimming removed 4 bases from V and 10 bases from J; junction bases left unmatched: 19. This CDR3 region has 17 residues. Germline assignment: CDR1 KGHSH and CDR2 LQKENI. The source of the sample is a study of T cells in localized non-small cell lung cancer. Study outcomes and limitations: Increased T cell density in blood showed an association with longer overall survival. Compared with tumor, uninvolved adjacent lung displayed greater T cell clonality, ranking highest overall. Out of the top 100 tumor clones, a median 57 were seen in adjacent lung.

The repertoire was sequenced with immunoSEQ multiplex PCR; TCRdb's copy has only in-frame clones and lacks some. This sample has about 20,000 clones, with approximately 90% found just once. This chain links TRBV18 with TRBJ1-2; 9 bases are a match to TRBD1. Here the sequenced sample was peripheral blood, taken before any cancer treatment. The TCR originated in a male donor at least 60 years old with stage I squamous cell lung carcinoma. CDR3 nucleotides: TGTGCCAGCTCACTCACGCGCATATACCGGGACAGGGTTACCTACACCTTC. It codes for CASSLTRIYRDRVTYTF.